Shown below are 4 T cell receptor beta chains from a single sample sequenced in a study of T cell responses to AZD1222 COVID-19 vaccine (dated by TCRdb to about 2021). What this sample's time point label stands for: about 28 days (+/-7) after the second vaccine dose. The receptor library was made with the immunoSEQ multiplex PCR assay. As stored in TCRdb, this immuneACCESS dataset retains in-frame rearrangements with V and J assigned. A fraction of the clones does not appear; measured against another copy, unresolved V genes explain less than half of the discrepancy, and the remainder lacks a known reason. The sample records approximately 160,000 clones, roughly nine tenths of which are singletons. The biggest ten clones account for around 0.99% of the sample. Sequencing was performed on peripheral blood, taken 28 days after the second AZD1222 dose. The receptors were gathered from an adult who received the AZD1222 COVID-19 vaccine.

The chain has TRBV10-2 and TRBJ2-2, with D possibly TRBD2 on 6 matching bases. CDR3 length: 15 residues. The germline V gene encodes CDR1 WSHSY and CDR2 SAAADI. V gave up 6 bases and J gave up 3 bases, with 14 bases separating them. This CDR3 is CASRAPGTYTGELFF. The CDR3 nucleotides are TGCGCCAGCAGGGCCCCCGGGACTTACACCGGGGAGCTGTTTTTT.

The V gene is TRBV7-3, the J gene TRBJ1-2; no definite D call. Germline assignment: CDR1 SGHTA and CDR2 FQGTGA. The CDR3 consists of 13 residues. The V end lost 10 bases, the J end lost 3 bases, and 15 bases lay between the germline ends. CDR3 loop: CATSNGYHYGYTF. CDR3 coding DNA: TGTGCCACCTCCAACGGGTATCACTATGGCTACACCTTC.

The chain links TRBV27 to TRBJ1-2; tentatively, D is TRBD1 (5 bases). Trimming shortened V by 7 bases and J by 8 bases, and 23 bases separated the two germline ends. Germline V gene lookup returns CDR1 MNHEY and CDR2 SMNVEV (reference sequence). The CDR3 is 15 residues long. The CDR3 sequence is CASTHRRDDLYGYTF. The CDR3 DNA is TGTGCCAGCACCCACAGGAGGGATGATCTGTACGGCTACACCTTC.

The CDR3 protein is CASSLAWTGEGGYTF. The CDR3 bases are TGTGCCAGCAGCTTAGCATGGACAGGGGAAGGAGGCTACACCTTC. The genes are TRBV7-2 and TRBJ1-2; 9 nucleotides align to TRBD1. The trim removed 0 bases at V and 8 bases at J, leaving 7 bases unmatched. The germline gives CDR1 SGHTA, CDR2 FQGNSA. This CDR3 comprises 15 residues.